This T cell receptor beta chain was obtained from a study of regulatory T cells in long-lasting Graves disease. About the research overall: Newly diagnosed Graves' patients took antithyroid drugs under 3 months.

The CDR3 is made up of 14 amino acids. The V and J ends lost 1 base and 8 bases respectively, with 14 bases between them. Germline loops: CDR1 LGHDT, CDR2 YNNKEL (reference sequence). Combining iRepertoire HTBI primers with Arm-PCR of CDR3 regions, the authors built TCR beta libraries. Under the authors' procedure: Samples collectively showed approximately 62 TRBV and roughly 15 TRBJ segments. TCRdb re-called the multiplex PCR reads with MiXCR, one entry per CDR3 protein. The V and J calls and clone size are TCRdb's, not the authors'. The sample lists about 520,000 distinct CDR3 sequences; more than 10% were seen once. Stated time point: newly diagnosed GD, antithyroid drugs for less than 3 months. PBMC RNA was the source of the TCR library. Graves' disease diagnoses used American Thyroid Association guidelines. The table lists this clonotype with many counts. The data also belong to a second study, concerning T cells in Graves' hyperthyroidism and ophthalmopathy.

V is TRBV3-1 and J is TRBJ1-2; D uncertain. The TCR originated in a woman aged 30 to 39 with Graves disease. The source material was peripheral blood mononuclear cells (PBMCs), sampled at new diagnosis, from a patient treated with antithyroid drugs. The CDR3: CASSQGELVGGYTF. The CDR3 DNA reads TGTGCCAGCAGCCAAGGGGAGTTGGTGGGCGGCTACACCTTC.